Presented here are 17 T cell receptor beta chains from one specimen sequenced in a study of cytomegalovirus exposure and HLA in healthy donors. Both 60 Vbeta primers and 13 Jbeta primers went into the PCR. Data came from immunoSEQ multiplex PCR; TCRdb stores just in-frame clones and leaves some out. The sample contains about 150,000 clones, approximately 75% of which appear only once. Source material: PBMCs. The receptors here all came from a man between 18 and 35 years old in good health and CMV-seronegative.

There are a few counts of this clone. The V gene is TRBV13, the J gene TRBJ1-1; D unresolved. V was cut by 5 bases and J by 3 bases, with 16 bases left in between. CDR1 is PRHDT, CDR2 FYEKMQ, per germline (reference sequence). The CDR3 length is 15 residues. CDR3 sequence: CASSTLGDWDTEAFF. CDR3 nucleotide sequence: TGTGCCAGCAGCACCCTGGGCGATTGGGACACTGAAGCTTTCTTT.

The chain links TRBV18 to TRBJ2-1; 9 nucleotides line up with TRBD1. The CDR3 loop spans 16 amino acids. Germline CDR1 is KGHSH and CDR2 is LQKENI. With V trimmed by 3 bases and J by 2 bases, 5 bases remained unmatched. The CDR3 is CASSPRTGAAYNEQFF. The CDR3 nucleotides are TGTGCCAGCTCACCCAGGACAGGGGCGGCCTACAATGAGCAGTTCTTC.

The V call is TRBV6-1, the J call TRBJ2-5; D perhaps matches TRBD2 (5 bases). Germline CDR1 is MNHNS and CDR2 is SASEGT. V lost 3 bases and J lost 5, with 13 bases in between. The CDR3 extends over 14 amino acids. CDR3 loop: CASSDRGQLETQYF. The CDR3 DNA is TGTGCCAGCAGTGACCGAGGGCAGTTGGAGACCCAGTACTTC.

This clone has more than one count but fewer than ten. The V and J genes are TRBV5-8 and TRBJ1-6; TRBD1 might be the D (5 bases). With 4 bases removed from V and 4 bases from J, the gap between germline ends came to 18 bases. Germline CDR1 is SGHTS and CDR2 is YDEGEE. The CDR3 is 17 residues long. The CDR3 sequence: CASSRAGGNVYNSPLHF. As DNA, the CDR3 is TGTGCCAGCAGCCGGGCGGGGGGGAATGTGTATAATTCACCCCTCCACTTT.

V usage is TRBV6-6 and J usage is TRBJ1-3; a possible D gene is TRBD1 (5 bases). The CDR3 length is 15 residues. The V and J ends lost 6 bases and 0 bases respectively, with 12 bases between them. Germline V gene sequence: CDR1 MNHNY, CDR2 SVGAGI (reference sequence). The CDR3 region is CASRRTGDSGNTIYF. Here the CDR3 DNA reads TGTGCCAGCAGAAGAACAGGCGACTCTGGAAACACCATATATTTT.

This chain connects TRBV20-1 to TRBJ2-7; D ambiguous. The V gene's germline CDR1 is DFQATT and CDR2 SNEGSKA (reference sequence). This CDR3 spans 11 amino acids. With 2 bases removed from V and 3 bases from J, the gap between germline ends came to 5 bases. In DNA, the CDR3 is TGCAGTGCTAGAAGCTACTACGAGCAGTACTTC. Its protein is CSARSYYEQYF.

This chain links TRBV6-5 with TRBJ2-3; 7 bases agree with TRBD2. The CDR3 has 14 residues. Per the germline V gene, CDR1 is MNHEY and CDR2 is SVGAGI. The V gene end was trimmed by 2 bases and the J gene end by 3 bases; junction bases not matched to a gene: 2. CDR3 loop: CASSYREGTDTQYF. The CDR3 nucleotides are TGTGCCAGCAGTTACAGGGAGGGGACAGATACGCAGTATTTT.

The chain employs TRBV11-2 and TRBJ1-2, with a weak D call TRBD1 (6 bases). The CDR3 is made up of 13 amino acids. Trimming removed 6 bases at V and 8 bases at J, with 16 bases between. The germline V gene has CDR1 SGHAT and CDR2 FQNNGV. The CDR3 sequence is CASRKQGVGGYTF. CDR3 sequence (DNA): TGTGCCAGCAGGAAACAGGGAGTTGGCGGCTACACCTTC.

This sequence joins TRBV4-2 and TRBJ2-4; 7 nucleotides align to TRBD1. The germline CDR1 and CDR2 sequences are LGHNA and YNFKEQ. CDR3 length: 19 residues. Trimming at V came to 0 bases and at J to 4 bases, leaving 15 bases not matched to a gene. CDR3 DNA: TGTGCCAGCAGCCAAGACCCGCCTCAGGAGACAGGGCGAAAAAACATTCAGTACTTC. Its protein product is CASSQDPPQETGRKNIQYF.

The rearrangement links TRBV15 to TRBJ2-1; TRBD1 matches at 11 bases. Germline CDR1 LNHNV, CDR2 YYDKDF (reference sequence). The CDR3 has 15 amino acids. V shed 5 bases and J 12 bases; nucleotides not matched to a gene: 12. The CDR3 here is CATSPQGTGGQSQFF. In DNA form, the CDR3 reads TGTGCCACCAGCCCACAAGGGACAGGGGGACAATCGCAGTTCTTC.

This clone was detected once. J is TRBJ1-5 and V is TRBV4-1; 8 bases align to TRBD1. V shed 1 base, J shed 4 bases, and the junction held 9 bases outside the gene matches. The length of the CDR3 is 17 residues. CDR1 MGHRA and CDR2 YSYEKL come from the germline V gene. The CDR3 loop reads CASSQGPDRGRNQPQHF. CDR3 sequence (DNA): TGCGCCAGCAGCCAAGGCCCCGACAGGGGAAGGAATCAGCCCCAGCATTTT.

This clone was picked up one time. The V and J genes are TRBV7-9 and TRBJ2-7; D might be TRBD1 (7 bases). The V gene's germline CDR1 is SEHNR and CDR2 FQNEAQ (reference sequence). V was clipped by 2 bases and J by 6 bases, with 11 bases between them. The CDR3 totals 13 residues. CDR3 nucleotide sequence: TGTGCCAGCAGCTTAACAGGGGAGGCCGAGCAGTACGTC. Translating it yields CASSLTGEAEQYV.

The CDR3 region is CASSEAQYYSSYEQYV. CDR3 DNA: TGTGCCAGCAGTGAAGCGCAGTACTATAGCTCCTACGAGCAGTACGTC. The chain is built from TRBV6-1 and TRBJ2-7; D is unclear. Looked up from germline, CDR1 is MNHNS and CDR2 is SASEGT. The CDR3 covers 16 residues. Trimming removed 0 bases from V and 0 bases from J, with 12 bases in between.

The chain couples TRBV27 to TRBJ1-4; 8 bases line up with TRBD1. The CDR3 length is 15 residues. J was trimmed by 8 bases and V by 4 bases; bases with no gene match: 9. CDR1 MNHEY and CDR2 SMNVEV come from the germline V gene (reference sequence). The CDR3 DNA reads TGTGCCAGCAGTTACCAGCGGACAGGGAGGGAAAAACTGTTTTTT. Amino acid sequence: CASSYQRTGREKLFF.

The DNA of the CDR3 is TGTGCCAGCAGCCCCTCGGGGCGGGGGGGCTACTACAATGAGCAGTTCTTC. It translates to CASSPSGRGGYYNEQFF. The J gene is TRBJ2-1, the V gene TRBV11-2, with 9 bases lining up with TRBD2. CDR1 is SGHAT and CDR2 is FQNNGV in the germline V gene. The CDR3 covers 17 residues. After removal of 5 bases from V and 3 bases from J, the junction contained 11 bases not matched to a gene.

The genes are TRBV25-1 and TRBJ1-1; D is undetermined. V was cut by 1 base and J by 5 bases, with 14 bases left in between. CDR3 size: 15 residues. Looked up from germline, CDR1 is MGHDK and CDR2 is SYGVNS. The CDR3 nucleotides read TGTGCCAGCAGTGAATTCGTCGGGGTGGGTACTGAAGCTTTCTTT. Its translation is CASSEFVGVGTEAFF.

This sequence joins TRBV29-1 and TRBJ2-3, with 8 bases matching TRBD2. This CDR3 has 15 residues. Losses at the gene ends were 4 bases for V and 4 bases for J; bases not matched to a gene: 10. CDR1 and CDR2 from the germline V gene are SQVTM and ANQGSEA. This chain's CDR3 is CSVGYLGLGADTQYF. CDR3 DNA: TGCAGCGTTGGATATTTGGGACTAGGGGCAGATACGCAGTATTTT.